This TCR beta chain was profiled in a study of naive and memory T cell subsets. Overnight CMV lysate stimulation of fresh PBMCs defined donor CMV status by CD4+ IFNgamma. Cells stained for CD3, CD4, CD8, CD45RA and CD27 were sorted into four subsets. V gave up 6 bases and J gave up 6 bases, with 10 bases separating them. The CDR3 loop spans 12 amino acids. Germline assignment: CDR1 SNHLY and CDR2 FYNNEI. Study-wide results and limits: Naive repertoires, especially CD8, held a few larger clonotypes, possibly memory cells re-expressing CD45RA.

This clonotype was found many times. Antigen specificity is unknown. Two oligonucleotides, mixed equimolar, formed the beta constant-region primer covering TRBC1 and TRBC2. The ligated cDNA underwent four PCR rounds using SP2 and nested alpha and beta constant-region primers. TCRdb fed the UMI-ligation and nested PCR reads into MiXCR, producing one record per CDR3 protein. Of roughly 140,000 distinct CDR3 sequences listed, more than 15% are singletons. This sequence originates from a human donor in good health. Sequencing was performed on naive CD8+ T cells from blood. V usage is TRBV2 and J usage is TRBJ2-3; D gene unclear. This CDR3 reads CASRSYRDTQYF. CDR3 nucleotides: TGTGCCAGCAGGAGCTACCGCGATACGCAGTATTTT.